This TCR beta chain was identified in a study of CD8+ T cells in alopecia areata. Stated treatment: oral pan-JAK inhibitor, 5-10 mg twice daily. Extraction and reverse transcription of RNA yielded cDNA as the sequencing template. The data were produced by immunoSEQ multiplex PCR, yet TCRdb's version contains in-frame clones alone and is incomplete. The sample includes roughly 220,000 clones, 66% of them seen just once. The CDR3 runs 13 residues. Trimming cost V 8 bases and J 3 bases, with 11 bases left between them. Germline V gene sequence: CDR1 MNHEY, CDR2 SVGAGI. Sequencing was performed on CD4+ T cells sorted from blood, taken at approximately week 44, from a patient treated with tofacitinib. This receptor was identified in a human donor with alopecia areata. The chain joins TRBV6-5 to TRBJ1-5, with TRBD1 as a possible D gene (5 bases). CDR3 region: CASQGGDNQPQHF. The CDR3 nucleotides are TGTGCCAGCCAGGGAGGCGACAATCAGCCCCAGCATTTT.